This entry features one TCR beta chain sequence. Its specificity is not known. Per the germline V gene, CDR1 is MNHEY and CDR2 is SMNVEV (reference sequence). This CDR3 spans 15 amino acids. The ends lost 6 bases at V and 4 bases at J; junction bases unmatched: 5. This sample stems from a study of cytomegalovirus exposure and HLA in healthy donors. The PCR made use of 60 Vbeta and 13 Jbeta primers. Assay: immunoSEQ multiplex PCR; the TCRdb copy retains only in-frame clones and omits some. The sample includes some 170,000 clones, nearly 80% seen only once; the top ten take approximately 6.3%. Study-wide findings and caveats: According to the study, 150 to 200 TCR beta chains were cytomegalovirus-associated.

The sequence came from a man aged 35-49 years in good health and CMV-seropositive. The chain combines TRBV27 with TRBJ2-2; 10 positions agree with TRBD2. Sequencing used PBMCs. CDR3 nucleotide sequence: TGTGCCAGCAGCACCGGGACTAGCGCCACCGGGGAGCTGTTTTTT. Translating it yields CASSTGTSATGELFF.